This TCR beta chain is drawn from a study of human T cells and chemical hapten exposure. Study-level background: Patch tests of 0.01% DPC on the upper back were read at 6 days. Study-level findings and limits: Expanded TCRs showed more large CDR3 clusters than pre-sensitization or healthy control sets.

In the original workflow: Sample TCR counts, which ranged from about 20,000 to 690,600, had a median of about 100,000. Via MiXCR, TCRdb re-called the RACE reads, giving one row per CDR3 protein. The V and J calls were determined by TCRdb, not by the authors. The sample consists of roughly 69,000 distinct CDR3 sequences, 10% to 13% of them appearing once. Germline-derived CDR1 and CDR2 are SNHLY and FYNNEI. The CDR3 is made up of 16 amino acids. Trimming at V came to 7 bases and at J to 5 bases, leaving 11 bases not matched to a gene. Time point of the sample: patch test 2, 6 weeks after DPC sensitization. As for treatment: therapeutic diphenylcyclopropenone sensitization with weekly scalp DPC. Phlebotomy was performed prior to application of every patch test. This clonotype was seen many times. What it binds is unknown.

The sequence was obtained from a woman aged 50 to 60 with alopecia areata. Some clones in this sample may be carry-over from other donors' samples. The chain carries TRBV2 and TRBJ2-5; TRBD1 agrees at 12 bases. This specimen consisted of whole blood, obtained in connection with sensitization to the hapten diphenylcyclopropenone (DPC). CDR3 residues: CASNTPRDRGRETQYF. The CDR3 nucleotides read TGTGCCAGCAACACCCCCAGGGACAGGGGGCGCGAGACCCAGTACTTC.